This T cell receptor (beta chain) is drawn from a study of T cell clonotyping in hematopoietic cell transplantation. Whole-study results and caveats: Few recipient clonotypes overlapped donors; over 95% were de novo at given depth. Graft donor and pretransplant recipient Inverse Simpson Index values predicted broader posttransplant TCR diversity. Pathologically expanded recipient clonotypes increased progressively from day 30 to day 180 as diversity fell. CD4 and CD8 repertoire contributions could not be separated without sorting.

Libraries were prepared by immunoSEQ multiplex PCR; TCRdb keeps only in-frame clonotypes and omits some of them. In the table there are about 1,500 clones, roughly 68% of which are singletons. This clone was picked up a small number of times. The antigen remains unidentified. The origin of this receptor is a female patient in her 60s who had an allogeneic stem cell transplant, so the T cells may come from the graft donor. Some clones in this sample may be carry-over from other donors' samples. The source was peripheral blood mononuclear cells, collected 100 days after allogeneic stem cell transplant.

This chain's CDR3 is CASSPWGQGNEKLFF. DNA of the CDR3: TGTGCCAGCAGCCCATGGGGGCAGGGGAATGAAAAACTGTTTTTT. The V gene is TRBV13, the J gene TRBJ1-4; D perhaps matches TRBD1 (6 bases). Germline V gene sequence: CDR1 PRHDT, CDR2 FYEKMQ (reference sequence). The length of the CDR3 is 15 residues. With 5 bases removed from V and 5 bases from J, the gap between germline ends came to 15 bases.